These 6 T cell receptor beta chains share one sample of origin, sequenced in a study of T-cell memory formation after mild COVID-19. A single record per CDR3 protein comes from TCRdb applying MiXCR to the 5' RACE reads. The sample carries 250,000 to 350,000 distinct CDR3 sequences, approximately 19% recorded once. The specimen was PBMCs or a T cell subset sorted from them (not recorded which). These receptors came from a man between 18 and 29 years old who had mild COVID-19 (a few samples of this study predate the infection). Cell type and time point are not known.

This clonotype was detected a few times. The rearrangement links TRBV5-1 to TRBJ1-6, with a possible D match to TRBD1 (5 bases). The CDR3 is 17 amino acids. Trimming shortened V by 1 base and J by 7 bases, and 18 bases separated the two germline ends. The germline CDR1 and CDR2 sequences are SGHRS and YFSETQ. The CDR3: CASSLSIGWGTNSPLHF. CDR3 sequence (DNA): TGCGCCAGCAGCTTGTCTATCGGTTGGGGGACCAATTCACCCCTCCACTTT.

CDR3 in DNA: TGCATGGAGGGGAAGAATATGGCCGAACCAGACAATGAGCAGTTCTTC. This codes for CMEGKNMAEPDNEQFF. This chain uses TRBV20-1 with TRBJ2-1; tentative D call: TRBD2 (6 bases). The CDR3 consists of 16 residues. Germline V gene lookup returns CDR1 DFQATT and CDR2 SNEGSKA (reference sequence).

The chain has TRBV7-4 and TRBJ2-7; 7 nucleotides line up with TRBD2. Trimming at V came to 7 bases and at J to 3 bases, leaving 9 bases not matched to a gene. Germline CDR1 SGHVT, CDR2 SQSDAQ. The CDR3 has 14 amino acids. The CDR3 spells CASTPPLAVYEQYV. The CDR3 nucleotides are TGTGCCAGCACCCCACCTCTAGCGGTCTACGAGCAGTACGTC.

This clonotype was seen a handful of times. The genes are TRBV11-2 and TRBJ2-2, with D perhaps assigned TRBD1 or TRBD2 (5 bases each). The CDR3 sequence is 18 residues long. Looked up from germline, CDR1 is SGHAT and CDR2 is FQNNGV. V was cut by 2 bases and J by 3 bases, with 19 bases left in between. This CDR3 reads CASSLRDRGRLDTGELFF. The CDR3 DNA sequence: TGTGCCAGCAGCTTACGGGACCGAGGAAGGCTTGACACCGGGGAGCTGTTTTTT.

The V and J genes are TRBV7-2 and TRBJ2-7; no reliable D call. The length of the CDR3 is 13 residues. With 4 bases removed from V and 3 bases from J, the gap between germline ends came to 10 bases. Germline V gene data show CDR1 as SGHTA and CDR2 as FQGNSA. CDR3 nucleotide sequence: TGTGCCAGCAGCTCGATCGATCTCTACGAGCAGTACTTC. It is translated as CASSSIDLYEQYF.

The rearrangement links TRBV6-5 to TRBJ2-5; D gene unclear. Germline CDR1 and CDR2: MNHEY and SVGAGI. The ends were cut back, 2 bases at V and 8 bases at J, with 18 bases in the middle. This CDR3 is built from 15 residues. CDR3 region: CASSYGSRITSTQYF. CDR3 nucleotide sequence: TGTGCCAGCAGTTACGGGTCCCGCATCACGTCCACCCAGTACTTC.